Presented here are 10 T cell receptor beta chains from one specimen sequenced in a study of blood T cell repertoires in COVID-19. The table came from immunoSEQ multiplex PCR; TCRdb's copy has only in-frame clones and leaves some out. The sample lists over 100,000 clones; roughly 86% were seen once. Sequenced input: peripheral blood. The receptors were gathered from a woman between 65 and 79 years old with COVID-19, enrolled during active disease.

The V gene is TRBV7-3, the J gene TRBJ2-7, with a tentative D call TRBD1 (5 bases). V was shortened by 2 bases and J by 7 bases, with 15 bases between the two germline ends. The CDR3 extends over 14 amino acids. CDR1 is SGHTA and CDR2 is FQGTGA in the germline V gene. CDR3 DNA: TGTGCCAGCAGCTTAGGGGCAGGGTTTGGTGAGCAGTACTTC. It translates to CASSLGAGFGEQYF.

CDR3 sequence reads: CASSPGTSERQYF. The CDR3 DNA reads TGTGCCAGCAGCCCCGGGACTAGCGAAAGGCAGTACTTC. The gene calls are TRBV9 and TRBJ2-7; 10 bases line up with TRBD2. V lost 4 bases, J lost 9 bases, and 7 bases stayed unmatched. CDR3 length equals 13 residues. Germline assignment: CDR1 SGDLS and CDR2 YYNGEE. Looking up the rest from reference TRBV9 and TRBJ2-7 gives the full variable domain: DSGVTQTPKHLITATGQRVTLRCSPRSGDLSVYWYQQSLDQGLQFLIQYYNGEERAKGNILERFSAQQFPDLHSELNLSSLELGDSALYFCASSPGTSERQYFGPGTRLTVT.

The table lists this clone with a count of one. This sequence joins TRBV13 and TRBJ2-3, with a possible D match to TRBD1 (5 bases). This CDR3 region has 23 residues. V gave up 7 bases and J gave up 2 bases, with 40 bases separating them. CDR1 PRHDT and CDR2 FYEKMQ come from the germline V gene (reference sequence). The CDR3 DNA sequence: TGTGCCAGCACCCATTTCGTACACTCCATCTCCCCTAAAATCAGGGATACCACAGATACGCAGTATTTT. As protein: CASTHFVHSISPKIRDTTDTQYF.

This clone has a handful of counts. This rearrangement joins TRBV7-8 to TRBJ2-1, with 7 bases fitting TRBD2. Germline assignment: CDR1 SGHVS and CDR2 FQNEAQ. The trim removed 4 bases at V and 7 bases at J, leaving 10 bases unmatched. There are 15 residues in the CDR3. The CDR3 sequence is CASSSPWRGRNEQFF. The CDR3 DNA follows: TGTGCCAGCAGCTCCCCGTGGCGGGGGAGGAATGAGCAGTTCTTC.

The gene calls are TRBV10-3 and TRBJ1-3, with a tentative D call TRBD1 (6 bases). V was cut by 7 bases and J by 0 bases, with 13 bases left in between. The CDR3 runs 15 residues. Per the germline V gene, CDR1 is ENHRY and CDR2 is SYGVKD. The CDR3 loop reads CAIKGTGNSGNTIYF. The DNA for the CDR3 is TGTGCCATCAAAGGTACAGGGAACTCTGGAAACACCATATATTTT.

This chain connects TRBV3-1 (or the pseudogene TRBV3-2) to TRBJ2-4, with a possible D match to TRBD1 (5 bases). The CDR3 sequence is 18 residues long. The germline V gene encodes CDR1 LGHDT and CDR2 YNNKEL (reference sequence). V lost 1 base and J 0 bases, leaving 16 bases between the germline ends. The CDR3 coding sequence is TGTGCCAGCAGCCAAGGTAGGGTGGGGCCCGGAGCCAAAAACATTCAGTACTTC. It codes for CASSQGRVGPGAKNIQYF.

This chain joins TRBV10-2 and TRBJ1-2, with 10 bases aligning to TRBD1. The germline V gene has CDR1 WSHSY and CDR2 SAAADI. V was clipped by 7 bases and J by 2 bases; unmatched bases: 7. CDR3 length: 15 amino acids. The CDR3 here is CASNGGDRGNYGYTF. CDR3 nucleotides: TGCGCCAGCAATGGAGGGGACAGGGGCAACTATGGCTACACCTTC.

The V call is TRBV6-1, the J call TRBJ1-4; possible D gene TRBD1, 5 bases. Germline loops: CDR1 MNHNS, CDR2 SASEGT. The CDR3 runs 18 residues. The ends were cut back, 3 bases at V and 5 bases at J, with 22 bases in the middle. Here the CDR3 DNA reads TGTGCCAGCAGTGAGGTTTTCATAGAGGGGAGGCCAAATGAAAAACTGTTTTTT. It encodes CASSEVFIEGRPNEKLFF.

J is TRBJ1-5 and V is TRBV7-9; 10 nucleotides agree with TRBD1. The CDR3 consists of 18 residues. V lost 5 bases and J lost 6; bases outside the gene matches: 16. CDR1 is SEHNR and CDR2 is FQNEAQ in the germline V gene (reference sequence). In nucleotides, the CDR3 is TGTGCCAGCAGCCAAACACCGGGACAGGGGTTTGACGGTCAGCCCCAGCATTTT. Protein sequence: CASSQTPGQGFDGQPQHF.

This chain uses TRBV11-2 with TRBJ2-1; 15 bases are shared with TRBD2. Per germline, CDR1 SGHAT and CDR2 FQNNGV. V lost 5 bases and J lost 4; bases outside the gene matches: 6. There are 17 residues in the CDR3. CDR3 sequence reads: CASSVGLAGGAYNEQFF. The DNA for the CDR3 is TGTGCCAGCAGCGTAGGACTAGCGGGGGGGGCGTACAATGAGCAGTTCTTC.